This T cell receptor beta chain was sequenced in a study of T cells in women clearing cervical HPV infection. All participants had a single incident cervical HPV16 infection, and prevalent HPV16 infections were excluded. Study-wide findings and caveats: TRBV6-7 abundance was lower in cases than controls (around 0.1% versus 0.15%). CIN3+ cases had significantly higher TCR richness than controls; evenness did not differ.

The data were produced by immunoSEQ multiplex PCR, yet TCRdb's version contains in-frame clones alone and is incomplete. The sample holds about 23,000 clones. As concerns this clone: Its matching antigen is unknown. The read ends 3 residues before the CDR3 terminus; that terminus is restored from the germline J gene.

The CDR3 has 15 amino acids. From germline, CDR1 is SGHAT and CDR2 FQNNGV. Unmatched junction bases numbered 7, after V lost 5 bases and J lost 6 bases. This receptor was identified in a woman aged 18-70 years with a cervical HPV16 infection that either progressed to CIN3+ or cleared (not recorded which). Sequences were obtained from blood buffy coat. V usage is TRBV11-2 and J usage is TRBJ1-6; 7 bases match TRBD1. CDR3 loop: CASSGEGASNSPLHF. Incomplete CDR3 DNA: TGTGCCAGCAGCGGAGAGGGGGCAAGTAATTCACCC.